The 14 T cell receptor beta chains reported below all come from one sample, sequenced in a study of cytomegalovirus exposure and HLA in healthy donors (dated by TCRdb to 2015 to 2018). The library was prepared using the immunoSEQ multiplex PCR assay. For the multiplex PCR, a mixture combining 60 forward primers for TCR Vbeta segments and 13 reverse primers for TCR Jbeta segments was used. TCRdb carries this immuneACCESS record with in-frame sequences only. Its versions omit some clonotypes, under half of them owing to an unresolved V gene in the studies checked, with the rest unexplained. Counted in this sample were 80,000 or so clones; around 78% of them appeared once. The top ten hold roughly 3.5% of the sample. Sequenced material: PBMCs. These receptors were collected from a man between 35 and 55 years old in good health and CMV-seronegative.

The V call is TRBV7-9, the J call TRBJ2-5, with unresolved D. This CDR3 has 13 residues. The V gene lost 3 bases and the J gene lost 3 bases, with 8 bases spanning the gap. CDR1 and CDR2 (germline): SEHNR, FQNEAQ (reference sequence). The CDR3 region is CASSFPPKETQYF. For the CDR3, the DNA is TGTGCCAGCAGCTTCCCCCCTAAAGAGACCCAGTACTTC.

The chain recombines TRBV6-4 with TRBJ1-1; D ambiguous. V lost 4 bases, J lost 1 base, and 13 bases lay in between. Germline CDR1 and CDR2: MRHNA and SNTAGT. This CDR3 spans 15 amino acids. CDR3 in amino acids: CASSGRRPRNTEAFF. The DNA of the CDR3 is TGTGCCAGCAGTGGGCGGCGACCCAGGAACACTGAAGCTTTCTTT.

This clone was seen more than once but under ten times. The chain couples TRBV4-1 to TRBJ1-2, with a possible D match to TRBD1 (5 bases). This CDR3 has 14 amino acids. The V and J ends lost 0 bases and 3 bases respectively, with 8 bases between them. Germline CDR1 reads MGHRA; CDR2 reads YSYEKL. CDR3 residues: CASSQETGDYGYTF. CDR3 DNA sequence: TGCGCCAGCAGCCAAGAGACGGGGGACTATGGCTACACCTTC.

The chain links TRBV5-1 to TRBJ1-2; D is undetermined. Trimming took off 0 bases at V and 2 bases at J, with 14 bases between the two ends. The length of the CDR3 is 16 residues. In germline, CDR1 is SGHRS, CDR2 YFSETQ. CDR3 sequence reads: CASSLAPQTTNYGYTF. The CDR3 DNA reads as TGCGCCAGCAGCTTGGCGCCACAGACTACAAACTATGGCTACACCTTC.

A few counts support this clone. The rearrangement links TRBV6-5 to TRBJ1-2; D might be TRBD1 (5 bases). Germline lookup yields CDR1 MNHEY and CDR2 SVGAGI. Trimming took 2 bases from V and 5 from J, leaving 9 bases between them. The CDR3 is 13 residues long. CDR3 coding DNA: TGTGCCAGCAGTTACACCCGGGGGTATGGCTACACCTTC. Translation: CASSYTRGYGYTF.

The CDR3 sequence is CAEGGTGYTEAFF. The CDR3 bases are TGTGCCGAAGGGGGTACAGGGTACACTGAAGCTTTCTTT. The chain joins TRBV2 to TRBJ1-1; tentatively, D is TRBD1 (6 bases). Germline loops: CDR1 SNHLY, CDR2 FYNNEI. V was shortened by 11 bases and J by 3 bases, with 16 bases between the two germline ends. The CDR3 consists of 13 residues.

This chain connects TRBV4-1 to TRBJ2-5; TRBD1 matches at 10 bases. The ends lost 4 bases at V and 5 bases at J; junction bases unmatched: 7. This CDR3 is 15 amino acids long. From germline, CDR1 is MGHRA and CDR2 YSYEKL. In DNA, the CDR3 is TGCGCCAGCAGCCGGGGGACAGGGGATGGTGAGACCCAGTACTTC. Translation gives CASSRGTGDGETQYF.

V gene TRBV30 combines with J gene TRBJ1-5; 10 bases are shared with TRBD1. Germline V gene data show CDR1 as GTSNPN and CDR2 as SVGIG (reference sequence). Losses at the gene ends were 1 base for V and 4 bases for J; bases not matched to a gene: 4. There are 15 residues in the CDR3. DNA for the CDR3: TGTGCCTGGAGTGGGACAGGGGGTGGTAATCAGCCCCAGCATTTT. This translates into CAWSGTGGGNQPQHF.

The gene calls are TRBV9 and TRBJ2-1; 8 bases are a match to TRBD1. V shed 4 bases and J 7 bases; nucleotides not matched to a gene: 7. The CDR3 sequence is 14 residues long. Germline-derived CDR1 and CDR2 are SGDLS and YYNGEE. The CDR3 region has the DNA TGTGCCAGCAGCTTGGACAGGGAATGGAATGAGCAGTTCTTC. It translates to CASSLDREWNEQFF.

V and J are TRBV19 and TRBJ1-5; 8 bases map to TRBD1. V was clipped by 3 bases and J by 7 bases; unmatched bases: 5. The CDR3 consists of 14 residues. The V gene's germline CDR1 is LNHDA and CDR2 SQIVND (reference sequence). CDR3 region: CASSIEGQVQPQHF. DNA of the CDR3: TGTGCCAGTAGTATTGAGGGACAGGTACAGCCCCAGCATTTT.

CDR3 in DNA: TGTGCCAGCAGCTCACAGGGGCCGAACACTGAAGCTTTCTTT. This encodes CASSSQGPNTEAFF. The gene calls are TRBV7-3 and TRBJ1-1; 7 nucleotides match TRBD1. The ends lost 4 bases at V and 1 base at J; junction bases unmatched: 3. The CDR3 spans 14 residues. In germline, CDR1 is SGHTA, CDR2 FQGTGA.

The genes are TRBV30 and TRBJ2-3, with TRBD2 as a possible D gene (5 bases). Germline values: CDR1 GTSNPN, CDR2 SVGIG (reference sequence). V was trimmed by 1 base and J by 2 bases, leaving 13 bases between them. CDR3 length: 15 amino acids. CDR3 residues: CAWSDLALDTDTQYF. The DNA of the CDR3 is TGTGCCTGGAGTGACCTAGCCCTCGACACAGATACGCAGTATTTT.

This clone was found a few times. The genes are TRBV4-2 and TRBJ1-2; D gene ambiguous. This CDR3 is built from 16 residues. Germline V gene sequence: CDR1 LGHNA, CDR2 YNFKEQ. V lost 0 bases, J lost 0 bases, and 11 bases lay in between. The CDR3 here is CASSQEATLANYGYTF. CDR3 coding DNA: TGTGCCAGCAGCCAAGAAGCGACGCTAGCTAACTATGGCTACACCTTC.

This clone occurred a few times. The chain recombines TRBV5-1 with TRBJ2-7; 9 bases align to TRBD1. Trimming cost V 0 bases and J 5 bases; bases outside gene matches: 9. The CDR3 runs to 16 residues. Looked up from germline, CDR1 is SGHRS and CDR2 is YFSETQ. CDR3 protein: CASSLVVRTGEDEQYF. The CDR3 DNA reads TGCGCCAGCAGCTTGGTTGTCCGGACAGGGGAGGACGAGCAGTACTTC.